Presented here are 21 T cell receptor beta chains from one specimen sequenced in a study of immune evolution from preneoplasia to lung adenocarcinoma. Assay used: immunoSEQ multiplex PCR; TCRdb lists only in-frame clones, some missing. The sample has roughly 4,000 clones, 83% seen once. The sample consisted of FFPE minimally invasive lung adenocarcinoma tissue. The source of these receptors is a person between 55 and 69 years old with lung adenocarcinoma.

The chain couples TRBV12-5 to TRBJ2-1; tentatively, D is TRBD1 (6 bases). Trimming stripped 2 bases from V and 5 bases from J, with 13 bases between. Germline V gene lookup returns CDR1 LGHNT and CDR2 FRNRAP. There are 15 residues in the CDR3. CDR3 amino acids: CASGLKQGDHNEQFF. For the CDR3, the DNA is TGTGCTAGTGGTTTGAAACAGGGAGACCACAATGAGCAGTTCTTC.

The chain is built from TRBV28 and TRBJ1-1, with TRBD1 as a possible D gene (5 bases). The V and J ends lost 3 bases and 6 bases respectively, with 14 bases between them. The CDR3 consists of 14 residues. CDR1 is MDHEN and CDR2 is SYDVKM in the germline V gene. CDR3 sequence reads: CASSFRDRYSEAFF. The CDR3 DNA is TGTGCCAGCAGTTTCCGGGACCGGTACTCTGAAGCTTTCTTT.

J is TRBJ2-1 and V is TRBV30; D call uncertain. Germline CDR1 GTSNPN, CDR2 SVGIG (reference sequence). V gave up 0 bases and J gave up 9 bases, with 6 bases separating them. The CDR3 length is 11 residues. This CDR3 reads CAWSVAGEQFF. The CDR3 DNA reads TGTGCCTGGAGTGTGGCAGGTGAGCAGTTCTTC.

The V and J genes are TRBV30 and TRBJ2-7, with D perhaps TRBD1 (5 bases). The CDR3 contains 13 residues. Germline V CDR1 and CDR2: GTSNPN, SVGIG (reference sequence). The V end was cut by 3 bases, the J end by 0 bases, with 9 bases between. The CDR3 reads CAWRWGSSYEQYF. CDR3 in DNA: TGTGCCTGGAGGTGGGGCAGCTCCTACGAGCAGTACTTC. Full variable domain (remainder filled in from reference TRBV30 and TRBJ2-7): SQTIHQWPATLVQPVGSPLSLECTVEGTSNPNLYWYRQAAGRGLQLLFYSVGIGQISSEVPQNLSASRPQDRQFILSSKKLLLSDSGFYLCAWRWGSSYEQYFGPGTRLTVT.

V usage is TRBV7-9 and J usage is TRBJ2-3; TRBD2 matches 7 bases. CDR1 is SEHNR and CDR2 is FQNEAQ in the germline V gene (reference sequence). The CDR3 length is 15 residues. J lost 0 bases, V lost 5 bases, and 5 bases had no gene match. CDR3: CASSNRAGSTDTQYF. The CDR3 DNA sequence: TGTGCCAGCAGCAACAGAGCGGGAAGCACAGATACGCAGTATTTT.

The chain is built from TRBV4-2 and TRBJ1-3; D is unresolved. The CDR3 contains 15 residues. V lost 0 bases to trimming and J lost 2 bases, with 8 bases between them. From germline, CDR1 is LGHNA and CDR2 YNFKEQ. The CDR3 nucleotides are TGTGCCAGCAGCCAAGATCCGGGAGCTGGAAACACCATATATTTT. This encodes CASSQDPGAGNTIYF.

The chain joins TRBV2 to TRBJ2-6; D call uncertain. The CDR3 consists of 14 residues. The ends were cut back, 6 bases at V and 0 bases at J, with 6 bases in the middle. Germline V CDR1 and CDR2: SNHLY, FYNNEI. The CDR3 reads CASSGSSGANVLTF. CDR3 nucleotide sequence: TGTGCCAGCAGCGGCAGCTCTGGGGCCAACGTCCTGACTTTC.

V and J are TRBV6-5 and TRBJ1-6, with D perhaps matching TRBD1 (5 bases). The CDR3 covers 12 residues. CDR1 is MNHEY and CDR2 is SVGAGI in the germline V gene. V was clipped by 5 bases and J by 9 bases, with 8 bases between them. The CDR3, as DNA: TGTGCCAGCAGTCGAACAGGTTCACCCCTCCACTTT. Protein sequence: CASSRTGSPLHF.

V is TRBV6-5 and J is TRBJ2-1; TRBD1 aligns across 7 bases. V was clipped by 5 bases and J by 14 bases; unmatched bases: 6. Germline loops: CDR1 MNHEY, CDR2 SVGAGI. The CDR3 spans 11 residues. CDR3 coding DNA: TGTGCCAGCAGTCTCGACAGGGTAGAGTTCTTC. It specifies CASSLDRVEFF.

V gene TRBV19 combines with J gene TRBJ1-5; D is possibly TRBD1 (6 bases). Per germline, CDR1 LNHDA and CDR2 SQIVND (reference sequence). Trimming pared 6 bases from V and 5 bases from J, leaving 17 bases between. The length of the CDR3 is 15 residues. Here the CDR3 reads CASREQGSTHQPQHF. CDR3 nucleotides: TGTGCCAGTAGGGAACAGGGATCTACCCATCAGCCCCAGCATTTT.

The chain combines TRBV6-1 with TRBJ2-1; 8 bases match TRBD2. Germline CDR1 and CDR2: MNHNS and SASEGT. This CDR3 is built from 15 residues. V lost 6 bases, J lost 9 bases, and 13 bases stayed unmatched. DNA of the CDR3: TGTGCCAGCAGAATGAATGTATTAGCGGGGCGTGAGCAGTTCTTC. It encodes CASRMNVLAGREQFF.

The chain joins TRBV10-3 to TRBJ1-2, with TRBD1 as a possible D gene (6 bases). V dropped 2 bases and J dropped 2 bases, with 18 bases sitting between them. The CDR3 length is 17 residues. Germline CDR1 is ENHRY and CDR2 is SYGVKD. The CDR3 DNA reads TGTGCCATCAGTGAGCCAACGGGCCTCAGGGGAAACTATGGCTACACCTTC. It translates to CAISEPTGLRGNYGYTF.

CDR3 loop: CATSREGTGRNEQFF. Written as DNA, the CDR3 is TGTGCCACCAGCAGAGAAGGGACAGGGCGGAATGAGCAGTTCTTC. The gene calls are TRBV15 and TRBJ2-1; 9 bases agree with TRBD1. This CDR3 is built from 15 residues. Germline CDR1 LNHNV, CDR2 YYDKDF (reference sequence). The V gene end was trimmed by 0 bases and the J gene end by 7 bases; junction bases not matched to a gene: 4.

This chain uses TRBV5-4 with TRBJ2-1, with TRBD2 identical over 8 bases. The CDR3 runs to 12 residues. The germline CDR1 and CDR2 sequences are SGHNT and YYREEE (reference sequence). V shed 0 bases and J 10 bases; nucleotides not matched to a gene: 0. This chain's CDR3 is CASSLGLAEQFF. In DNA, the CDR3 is TGTGCCAGCAGCTTGGGACTAGCGGAGCAGTTCTTC.

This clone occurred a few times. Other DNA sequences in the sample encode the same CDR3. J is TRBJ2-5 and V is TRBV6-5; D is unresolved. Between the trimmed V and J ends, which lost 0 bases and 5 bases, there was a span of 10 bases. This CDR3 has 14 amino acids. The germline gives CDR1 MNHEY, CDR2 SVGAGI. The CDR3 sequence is CASSYSIPGETQYF. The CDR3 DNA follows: TGTGCCAGCAGTTACTCAATTCCCGGCGAGACCCAGTACTTC.

CDR3 sequence: CASSIGHLPREQYF. The CDR3, as DNA: TGTGCCAGTAGTATCGGACATCTCCCTCGGGAGCAGTACTTC. This chain uses TRBV19 with TRBJ2-7; TRBD1 might be the D (5 bases). V was shortened by 3 bases and J by 7 bases, with 16 bases between the two germline ends. The length of the CDR3 is 14 residues. Germline V CDR1 and CDR2: LNHDA, SQIVND (reference sequence).

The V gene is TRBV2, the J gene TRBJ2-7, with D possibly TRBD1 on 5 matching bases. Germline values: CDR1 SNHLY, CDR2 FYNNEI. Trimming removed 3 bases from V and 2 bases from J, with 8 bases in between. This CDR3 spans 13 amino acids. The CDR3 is CASSDSGTYEQYF. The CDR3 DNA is TGTGCCAGCAGTGATTCAGGGACCTACGAGCAGTACTTC.

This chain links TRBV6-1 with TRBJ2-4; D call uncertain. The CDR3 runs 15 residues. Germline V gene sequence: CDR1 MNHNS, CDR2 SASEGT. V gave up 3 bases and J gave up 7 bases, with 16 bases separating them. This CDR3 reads CASSDPGPLGNIQYF. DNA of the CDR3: TGTGCCAGCAGTGACCCCGGGCCCCTTGGGAACATTCAGTACTTC.

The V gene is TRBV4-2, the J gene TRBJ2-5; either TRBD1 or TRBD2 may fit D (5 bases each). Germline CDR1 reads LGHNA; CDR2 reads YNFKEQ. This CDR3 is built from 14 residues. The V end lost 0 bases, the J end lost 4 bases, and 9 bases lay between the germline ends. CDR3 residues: CASSQDLGTETQYF. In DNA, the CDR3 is TGTGCCAGCAGCCAAGATCTGGGGACAGAGACCCAGTACTTC.

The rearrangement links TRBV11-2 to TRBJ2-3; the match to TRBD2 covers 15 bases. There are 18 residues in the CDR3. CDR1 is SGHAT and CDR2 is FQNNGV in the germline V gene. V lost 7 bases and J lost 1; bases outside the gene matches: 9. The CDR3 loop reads CASTAGTSGRWGTDTQYF. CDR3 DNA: TGTGCCAGCACTGCCGGGACTAGCGGGAGGTGGGGCACAGATACGCAGTATTTT.

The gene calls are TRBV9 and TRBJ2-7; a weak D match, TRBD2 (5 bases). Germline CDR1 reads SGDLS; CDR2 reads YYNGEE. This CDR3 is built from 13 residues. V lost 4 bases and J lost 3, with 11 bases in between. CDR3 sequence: CASSPDEGYEQYF. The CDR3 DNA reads TGTGCCAGCAGCCCAGACGAGGGCTACGAGCAGTACTTC.